One and the same sample provided the 13 T cell receptor beta chains below, sequenced in a study of blood T cell repertoires in COVID-19. Sequencing used immunoSEQ multiplex PCR; TCRdb keeps in-frame clones, though not all of them. The sample consists of hundreds of thousands of clones, approximately 83% of them appearing once. The source material was peripheral blood. These receptors were taken from a man in his forties or fifties with acute or convalescent COVID-19.

This chain uses TRBV27 with TRBJ1-1, with D hard to call. Germline V gives CDR1 MNHEY, CDR2 SMNVEV (reference sequence). CDR3 length equals 18 residues. The V end was cut by 5 bases, the J end by 0 bases, with 22 bases between. CDR3 sequence: CASSKDSFAVLMNTEAFF. Written as DNA, the CDR3 is TGTGCCAGCAGTAAAGACTCTTTTGCGGTACTAATGAACACTGAAGCTTTCTTT.

The CDR3 loop is CASSGDRGHGYTF. Here the CDR3 DNA reads TGTGCCAGCAGTGGGGACAGGGGGCATGGCTACACCTTC. This rearrangement joins TRBV28 to TRBJ1-2; TRBD1 aligns across 12 bases. The CDR3 has 13 amino acids. From germline, CDR1 is MDHEN and CDR2 SYDVKM. The V segment lost 5 bases and the J segment 6 bases; nucleotides outside the gene matches: 1.

This clone was counted a single time. The chain uses TRBV11-3 and TRBJ2-3; 10 bases are a match to TRBD2. Trimming removed 3 bases from V and 4 bases from J; junction bases left unmatched: 13. In germline, CDR1 is SGHNT, CDR2 YENEEA. The length of the CDR3 is 18 residues. Here the CDR3 DNA reads TGTGCCAGCAGCTTTTCAGCGGGAGGGCCTTTGTCTGCAGATACGCAGTATTTT. This codes for CASSFSAGGPLSADTQYF.

V and J are TRBV12-3 or TRBV12-4 and TRBJ2-1; D might be TRBD1 (5 bases). The CDR3 is 13 residues long. V shed 3 bases and J shed 2 bases, with 5 bases lying between them. The CDR3 spells CASSLDTYNEQFF. The CDR3 bases are TGTGCCAGCAGTTTGGACACCTACAATGAGCAGTTCTTC.

The V call is TRBV25-1, the J call TRBJ1-5; D uncertain. This CDR3 is built from 12 residues. Trimming left V 1 base short and J 4 bases short, with 2 bases between. Germline values: CDR1 MGHDK, CDR2 SYGVNS. This CDR3 reads CASSELNQPQHF. The DNA for the CDR3 is TGTGCCAGCAGTGAATTAAATCAGCCCCAGCATTTT.

This chain uses TRBV7-9 with TRBJ2-3; D call uncertain. Germline V gene sequence: CDR1 SEHNR, CDR2 FQNEAQ (reference sequence). The V end lost 3 bases, the J end lost 6 bases, and 7 bases lay between the germline ends. CDR3 length equals 12 residues. CDR3 in amino acids: CASSLNEDTQYF. Here the CDR3 DNA reads TGTGCCAGCAGCTTGAACGAGGATACGCAGTATTTT.

The CDR3 spells CASSPRRNTQYF. DNA of the CDR3: TGTGCCAGCAGTCCTAGACGTAATACGCAGTATTTT. The V call is TRBV12-3 or TRBV12-4, the J call TRBJ2-3; D gene ambiguous. Trimming shortened V by 5 bases and J by 7 bases, and 10 bases separated the two germline ends. There are 12 residues in the CDR3.

The chain couples TRBV19 to TRBJ1-1; the D gene is possibly TRBD1 (5 bases). Germline assignment: CDR1 LNHDA and CDR2 SQIVND (reference sequence). V was shortened by 4 bases and J by 4 bases, with 16 bases between the two germline ends. This CDR3 has 15 amino acids. For the CDR3, the DNA is TGTGCCAGTAGTACCTCCGGGGGTTGGGGCACTGAAGCTTTCTTT. This sequence encodes CASSTSGGWGTEAFF. Full variable domain (missing parts from reference TRBV19 and TRBJ1-1): DGGITQSPKYLFRKEGQNVTLSCEQNLNHDAMYWYRQDPGQGLRLIYYSQIVNDFQKGDIAEGYSVSREKKESFPLTVTSAQKNPTAFYLCASSTSGGWGTEAFFGQGTRLTVV.

The chain's CDR3 is CAISESQGRTEAFF. The CDR3 region has the DNA TGTGCCATCAGTGAGTCCCAGGGGCGAACTGAAGCTTTCTTT. This sequence joins TRBV10-3 and TRBJ1-1; a weak D match, TRBD1 (6 bases). V lost 0 bases to trimming and J lost 5 bases, with 10 bases between them. The CDR3 extends over 14 amino acids. Germline CDR1 reads ENHRY; CDR2 reads SYGVKD.

This clone was observed a single time. The chain is built from TRBV7-2 and TRBJ2-4, with D tentatively TRBD2 (6 bases). Between the trimmed V and J ends, which lost 1 base and 7 bases, there was a span of 8 bases. Germline values: CDR1 SGHTA, CDR2 FQGNSA. The CDR3 loop spans 13 amino acids. In DNA form, the CDR3 reads TGTGCCAGCAGCTTAGTTGGGGGGAACATTCAGTACTTC. Protein: CASSLVGGNIQYF. The entire variable domain, with the rest obtained from reference TRBV7-2 and TRBJ2-4, is as follows: GAGVSQSPSNKVTEKGKDVELRCDPISGHTALYWYRQSLGQGLEFLIYFQGNSAPDKSGLPSDRFSAERTGGSVSTLTIQRTQQEDSAVYLCASSLVGGNIQYFGAGTRLSVL.

This chain links TRBV4-2 with TRBJ2-3, with 11 positions matching TRBD2. Germline lookup yields CDR1 LGHNA and CDR2 YNFKEQ. V trimming: 2 bases; J trimming: 4 bases; junction bases outside the gene matches: 5. The CDR3 loop spans 16 amino acids. CDR3 bases: TGTGCCAGCAGCCAACAACTAGCGGGAGTCGCAGATACGCAGTATTTT. It codes for CASSQQLAGVADTQYF.

The CDR3 bases are TGTGCTAGTGCCCTCTACGACAGGGGGCCGGATGGCTACACCTTC. It specifies CASALYDRGPDGYTF. This chain uses TRBV12-5 with TRBJ1-2, with 10 nucleotides matching TRBD1. CDR3 length: 15 residues. Losses at the gene ends were 7 bases for V and 6 bases for J; bases not matched to a gene: 11. Germline loops: CDR1 LGHNT, CDR2 FRNRAP.

The CDR3 loop is CASRTRTGSQPQHF. As DNA, the CDR3 is TGTGCCAGCAGGACTAGGACAGGGAGTCAGCCCCAGCATTTT. The chain combines TRBV2 with TRBJ1-5, with 8 bases aligning to TRBD1. Germline loops: CDR1 SNHLY, CDR2 FYNNEI. The junction had 7 bases not matched to a gene; V was cut back by 6 bases and J by 6 bases. The CDR3 runs 14 residues. Filled out from reference TRBV2 and TRBJ1-5, the complete variable domain reads EPEVTQTPSHQVTQMGQEVILRCVPISNHLYFYWYRQILGQKVEFLVSFYNNEISEKSEIFDDQFSVERPDGSNFTLKIRSTKLEDSAMYFCASRTRTGSQPQHFGDGTRLSIL.